This TCR beta chain is from a study of blood T cell repertoires in COVID-19 (dated by TCRdb to 2020 to 2021). Notes on the research overall: Samples covering the acute and convalescent phases of COVID-19 were provided by collaborators in the United States, Italy and Spain. The repertoires were released in a freely available public database meant as a resource for research on the immune response to SARS-CoV-2. The material from the prospective study consisted of cDNA or gDNA derived from T cells, B-cell-depleted T cells, or PBMCs. Where available, HLA class I and class II types were taken from metadata supplied by the sample provider and were not determined by assay-based typing. Nearly every sample came with metadata listing a de-identified subject ID, COVID-19 status, age in years and sex. Subjects who had been exposed to COVID-19, were actively infected with it, or had recovered from it provided the deeply sampled blood TCRbeta repertoires that made up the dataset. Samples were obtained from the ongoing ImmuneRACE study (first 160 participants) and from 1,254 subjects provided by 6 global collaborators. The investigation overall reported the following: The quantity of clinical and demographic metadata differed by source and by participant and was supplied without curation.

Each collaborating institution followed its own protocols to collect whole blood in K2EDTA tubes. For TCRbeta analysis, collaborator samples were shipped as frozen whole blood, as isolated PBMCs, or as DNA extracted from either sample type. As regards this clone: Its antigen is currently not known. No clone much larger than this one lies a single base away; base qualities are absent.

TCRbeta CDR3 regions were amplified from genomic DNA using the immunoSEQ Assay, a bias-controlled multiplex PCR. On the study's bioinformatics: The number of nucleated cells in each sample was estimated from the amplification of reference gene primers within the assay. To quantify the absolute abundance of each unique TCRbeta CDR3 rearrangement, sequence reads were collapsed and filtered. For each sample, productive Simpson clonality was calculated by taking the square root of Simpson's diversity index across productive rearrangements. Not all clones reach the TCRdb copy of this immuneACCESS table, which keeps in-frame sequences only. Checked studies attribute under half of the gap to unresolved V genes and leave the rest unexplained. The D gene and trimming were derived from the DNA, and the V and J assignments and clone size from that table. The sample table lists tens of thousands of clones, around 82% of them with a count of one. More than 15% of the sample rests with the top ten.

The germline V gene supplies CDR1 MNHEY and CDR2 SVGAGI. The CDR3 numbers 14 residues from cysteine through phenylalanine. The only DNA kept is the CDR3, 42 bases in frame from the first base. V gives up 7 bases and J gives up 5 bases, and the segment between their germline ends measures 18 bases. The TCR was taken from a man aged 80 or over with active COVID-19. The rearrangement combines TRBV6-5 with TRBJ2-7; TRBD1 is a weak D gene call, 7 bases matching. The specimen sequenced was peripheral blood. DNA sequence: TGTGCCAGCAAACCGGTCAGGGGGGCGGACGAGCAGTACTTC. It codes for CASKPVRGADEQYF.